The 14 T cell receptor beta chains listed next were all sequenced from one sample in a study of T cells in Graves' hyperthyroidism and ophthalmopathy. What was amplified from RNA transcripts were TCR beta CDR3 regions. HTBI primers drove first-round RT-PCR of the TCR CDR3. TCRdb re-called the multiplex PCR reads with MiXCR, one entry per CDR3 protein. The table has nearly 600,000 distinct CDR3 sequences, 12% to 15% seen once. Material for sequencing was blood. These receptors were obtained from a young woman with Graves' ophthalmopathy.

This chain links TRBV27 with TRBJ1-6; weak D call: TRBD1 (5 bases). The V gene's germline CDR1 is MNHEY and CDR2 SMNVEV (reference sequence). The length of the CDR3 is 15 residues. V was shortened by 5 bases and J by 7 bases, with 15 bases between the two germline ends. CDR3 coding DNA: TGTGCCAGCAGTACGGTGTCGAGGGGAAATTCACCCCTCCACTTT. It codes for CASSTVSRGNSPLHF.

This clonotype occurred many times. This chain connects TRBV9 to TRBJ1-1; perhaps TRBD1 as D (5 bases). With 1 base removed from V and 1 base from J, the gap between germline ends came to 17 bases. Germline V gives CDR1 SGDLS, CDR2 YYNGEE. This CDR3 is built from 17 residues. CDR3: CASSVRVEGPPNTEAFF. As DNA, the CDR3 is TGTGCCAGCAGCGTACGGGTCGAGGGACCTCCGAACACTGAAGCTTTCTTT.

A few counts support this clonotype. This chain connects TRBV30 to TRBJ1-2, with D uncertain. Germline assignment: CDR1 GTSNPN and CDR2 SVGIG (reference sequence). The CDR3 runs 14 residues. V lost 1 base to trimming and J lost 2 bases, with 11 bases between them. The CDR3 loop reads CAWSAGNNNYGYTF. The DNA of the CDR3 is TGTGCCTGGAGTGCCGGGAACAACAACTATGGCTACACCTTC.

This clonotype was seen ten or more times. The rearrangement links TRBV5-8 to TRBJ2-1, with 9 positions matching TRBD2. J lost 2 bases, V lost 0 bases, and 3 bases had no gene match. The CDR3 runs 16 residues. CDR1 and CDR2 (germline): SGHTS, YDEGEE. CDR3 loop: CASSLGGRAPYNEQFF. The CDR3 region has the DNA TGTGCCAGCAGCTTGGGCGGGAGGGCCCCCTACAATGAGCAGTTCTTC. The variable domain in full, completed from reference TRBV5-8 and TRBJ2-1, reads EAGVTQSPTHLIKTRGQQATLRCSPISGHTSVYWYQQALGLGLQFLLWYDEGEERNRGNFPPRFSGRQFPNYSSELNVNALELEDSALYLCASSLGGRAPYNEQFFGPGTRLTVL.

This clonotype appeared many times. This chain connects TRBV2 to TRBJ2-5, with 10 positions matching TRBD1. This CDR3 region has 16 residues. With 4 bases clipped from V and 5 bases from J, the junction kept 10 bases outside the gene matches. CDR1 SNHLY and CDR2 FYNNEI come from the germline V gene. The CDR3 nucleotides are TGTGCCAGCAGTGGGGGGGAGACAGGGGGCAAGGAGACCCAGTACTTC. It codes for CASSGGETGGKETQYF.

This clonotype was found many times. The rearrangement joins TRBV3-1 to TRBJ1-1, with TRBD1 identical over 7 bases. Trimming cost V 0 bases and J 0 bases; bases outside gene matches: 4. This CDR3 has 16 amino acids. Germline V gene sequence: CDR1 LGHDT, CDR2 YNNKEL (reference sequence). CDR3: CASSQDPTGVNTEAFF. The CDR3 DNA reads TGTGCCAGCAGCCAAGATCCTACAGGGGTGAACACTGAAGCTTTCTTT. Drawing the rest from reference TRBV3-1 and TRBJ1-1, the complete variable domain is DTAVSQTPKYLVTQMGNDKSIKCEQNLGHDTMYWYKQDSKKFLKIMFSYNNKELIINETVPNRFSPKSPDKAHLNLHINSLELGDSAVYFCASSQDPTGVNTEAFFGQGTRLTVV.

This clonotype appeared a few times. The chain joins TRBV9 to TRBJ2-1; 11 bases are a match to TRBD2. The germline CDR1 and CDR2 sequences are SGDLS and YYNGEE. The CDR3 is made up of 20 amino acids. V trimming: 0 bases; J trimming: 6 bases; junction bases outside the gene matches: 17. The CDR3 DNA is TGTGCCAGCAGCGTAGGCGGCAAGAGAATAGCGGGAGGGAATCTCAATGAGCAGTTCTTC. Translated, it gives CASSVGGKRIAGGNLNEQFF. The entire variable domain, with the rest obtained from reference TRBV9 and TRBJ2-1, is as follows: DSGVTQTPKHLITATGQRVTLRCSPRSGDLSVYWYQQSLDQGLQFLIQYYNGEERAKGNILERFSAQQFPDLHSELNLSSLELGDSALYFCASSVGGKRIAGGNLNEQFFGPGTRLTVL.

In its sample, this clonotype was seen a few times. The chain combines TRBV20-1 with TRBJ1-5, with D possibly matching TRBD1 (5 bases). This CDR3 contains 14 residues. V was trimmed by 6 bases and J by 0 bases, leaving 12 bases between them. Germline lookup yields CDR1 DFQATT and CDR2 SNEGSKA (reference sequence). CDR3: CSASTGASNQPQHF. Written as DNA, the CDR3 is TGCAGTGCAAGTACAGGCGCTAGCAATCAGCCCCAGCATTTT.

The chain links TRBV27 to TRBJ2-5, with D perhaps TRBD2 (6 bases). Germline lookup yields CDR1 MNHEY and CDR2 SMNVEV (reference sequence). This CDR3 has 15 residues. V lost 4 bases and J lost 0, with 12 bases in between. CDR3 DNA sequence: TGTGCCAGCAGTTCTCCTTGGGGGGACCAAGAGACCCAGTACTTC. Its protein is CASSSPWGDQETQYF.

There are many counts of this clonotype. The J gene is TRBJ1-6, the V gene TRBV5-1, with TRBD1 matching 7 bases. The CDR3 is 17 amino acids. Trimming at V came to 0 bases and at J to 9 bases, leaving 12 bases not matched to a gene. Germline CDR1 is SGHRS and CDR2 is YFSETQ. The CDR3: CASSLVRDRATASPLHF. In DNA, the CDR3 is TGCGCCAGCAGCTTGGTACGTGACAGGGCTACAGCTTCACCCCTCCACTTT.

This clonotype was seen only a few times. The chain combines TRBV7-9 with TRBJ2-2; the D gene is possibly TRBD2 (6 bases). The CDR3 contains 16 residues. Germline-derived CDR1 and CDR2 are SEHNR and FQNEAQ (reference sequence). V was pared by 5 bases and J by 1 base, with 14 bases between. The CDR3 loop reads CASSPPDGGNTGELFF. The CDR3 region has the DNA TGTGCCAGCAGCCCCCCCGACGGGGGGAACACCGGGGAGCTGTTTTTT. Based on the CDR3 plus reference TRBV7-9 and TRBJ2-2, the full variable domain is DTGVSQNPRHKITKRGQNVTFRCDPISEHNRLYWYRQTLGQGPEFLTYFQNEAQLEKSRLLSDRFSAERPKGSFSTLEIQRTEQGDSAMYLCASSPPDGGNTGELFFGEGSRLTVL.

The genes are TRBV7-3 and TRBJ2-3; 9 positions agree with TRBD1. Germline V CDR1 and CDR2: SGHTA, FQGTGA. CDR3 length: 17 residues. With V trimmed by 6 bases and J by 0 bases, 10 bases remained unmatched. CDR3 sequence: CASSSFRDRVSTDTQYF. The CDR3 DNA reads TGTGCCAGCAGTTCATTCCGGGACAGGGTAAGCACAGATACGCAGTATTTT.

This clonotype was seen many times. The genes are TRBV11-2 and TRBJ2-7; 8 bases agree with TRBD1. Germline CDR1 SGHAT, CDR2 FQNNGV. There are 18 residues in the CDR3. Trimming cost V 3 bases and J 0 bases; bases outside gene matches: 13. CDR3 sequence: CASSLWSRGRTGSYEQYF. As DNA, the CDR3 is TGTGCCAGCAGCTTGTGGAGCAGGGGGCGCACAGGCTCCTACGAGCAGTACTTC.

V gene TRBV19 combines with J gene TRBJ1-1; no clear D. Trimming removed 4 bases from V and 4 bases from J, with 13 bases in between. From germline, CDR1 is LNHDA and CDR2 SQIVND (reference sequence). CDR3 length equals 14 residues. The CDR3 DNA reads TGTGCCAGTAGTACTGGGGAGGTTGGCACTGAAGCTTTCTTT. Its protein is CASSTGEVGTEAFF. The variable domain in full, with the rest retrieved from reference TRBV19 and TRBJ1-1, is DGGITQSPKYLFRKEGQNVTLSCEQNLNHDAMYWYRQDPGQGLRLIYYSQIVNDFQKGDIAEGYSVSREKKESFPLTVTSAQKNPTAFYLCASSTGEVGTEAFFGQGTRLTVV.